This T cell receptor beta chain derives from a study of T cells in Graves' hyperthyroidism and ophthalmopathy. Findings of the study overall: Ophthalmopathy could be told apart from stable hyperthyroidism with a 13 V-J model.

Amplified TCR beta CDR3 regions came from RNA transcripts. First-round RT-PCR targeting the TCR CDR3 was performed with the HTBI primer set. TCRdb recomputed calls from the multiplex PCR reads with MiXCR, one row per CDR3 protein. In the table there are roughly 420,000 distinct CDR3 sequences, roughly an eighth of which are singletons. The V gene's germline CDR1 is MNHNS and CDR2 SASEGT. The length of the CDR3 is 17 residues. In regard to this clonotype: What it recognizes is unknown. A junction end diverges from the germline sequence, so it may reflect a read error.

Graves' hyperthyroidism is called stable when ophthalmopathy does not progress within 18 months. In patients aged 18 to 65, hyperthyroidism was newly diagnosed, with duration under 2 months. The receptor was isolated from a woman between 18 and 30 years old with Graves' hyperthyroidism. The sample consisted of blood. The chain is built from TRBV6-1 and TRBJ2-1; 10 nucleotides match TRBD2. CDR3 coding DNA: TGCGCCAGCAGCCAAGATAGGCTAGCGGGGGCCTACAATGAGCAGTTCTTC. It is translated as CASSQDRLAGAYNEQFF.